This note documents a single TCR beta chain sequence. Its specificity is not known. This entry belongs to a study of T cell responses to AZD1222 COVID-19 vaccine. Findings of the study overall: The CD4 TCRs associated with vaccination extended across spike and predominated at 160-218 and 743-854. Clonal diversity may have been underestimated in mostly white British donors.

Only in-frame clones appear in the TCRdb table, and some are missing; sequencing was by immunoSEQ multiplex PCR. The table shows around 170,000 clones, with approximately 90% occurring only once. The germline CDR1 and CDR2 sequences are SNHLY and FYNNEI. The CDR3 spans 14 residues. Trimming at V came to 11 bases and at J to 5 bases, leaving 10 bases not matched to a gene. The input for sequencing was peripheral blood, taken on day 0 of AZD1222 vaccination. The TCR sequence derives from an adult in good health. The chain combines TRBV2 with TRBJ2-2; 8 nucleotides agree with TRBD2. CDR3 nucleotides: TGTGCCGGCAACGGCGGGGGGAGGACCGGGGAGCTGTTTTTT. Amino acids: CAGNGGGRTGELFF.